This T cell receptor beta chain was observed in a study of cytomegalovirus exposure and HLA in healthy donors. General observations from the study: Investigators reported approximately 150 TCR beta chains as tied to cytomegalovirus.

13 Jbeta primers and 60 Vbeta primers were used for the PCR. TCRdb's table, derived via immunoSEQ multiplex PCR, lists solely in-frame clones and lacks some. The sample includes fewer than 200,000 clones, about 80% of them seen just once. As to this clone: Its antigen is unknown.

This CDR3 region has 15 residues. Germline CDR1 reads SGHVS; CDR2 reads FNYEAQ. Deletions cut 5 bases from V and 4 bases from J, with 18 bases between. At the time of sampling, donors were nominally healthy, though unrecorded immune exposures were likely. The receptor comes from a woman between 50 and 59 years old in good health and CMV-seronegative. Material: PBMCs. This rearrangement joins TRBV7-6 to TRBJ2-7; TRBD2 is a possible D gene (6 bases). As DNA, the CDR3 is TGTGCCAGCAGCCCCCATTTCGGGGGTGGATACGAGCAGTACTTC. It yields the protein CASSPHFGGGYEQYF. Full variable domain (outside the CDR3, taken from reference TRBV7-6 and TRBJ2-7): GAGVSQSPRYKVTKRGQDVALRCDPISGHVSLYWYRQALGQGPEFLTYFNYEAQQDKSGLPNDRFSAERPEGSISTLTIQRTEQRDSAMYRCASSPHFGGGYEQYFGPGTRLTVT.